These 13 T cell receptor beta chains share one sample of origin, sequenced in a study of T cell responses to AZD1222 COVID-19 vaccine (dated by TCRdb to 2020 to 2023). The library was obtained by the immunoSEQ multiplex PCR assay. Here the immuneACCESS table is served through TCRdb, limited to in-frame sequences with V and J called. Missing clones are a known gap in these copies; in checked studies unresolved V genes cover under half, and the rest lacks a known reason. The sample data list about 140,000 clones, and 93% of these were observed just once. Around 0.9% of the sample is in the top ten clones. The time point label, as the study defines it: baseline before first vaccination. The treatment or condition label for this specimen denotes: meningococcal conjugate vaccine given as trial control. This material consisted of peripheral blood, taken on day 0 of MenACWY control vaccination. Receptors originate from an adult in good health.

This clone was detected only once. The rearrangement uses TRBV4-1 and TRBJ1-1; no clear D. Per germline, CDR1 MGHRA and CDR2 YSYEKL. Trimming pared 0 bases from V and 0 bases from J, leaving 8 bases between. The CDR3 contains 15 residues. As DNA, the CDR3 is TGCGCCAGCAGCCAAGAGGGCAGCATGAACACTGAAGCTTTCTTT. It yields the protein CASSQEGSMNTEAFF.

V usage is TRBV6-2 or TRBV6-3 and J usage is TRBJ1-5; D is uncertain. The CDR3 has 15 amino acids. Trimming took off 2 bases at V and 7 bases at J, with 15 bases between the two ends. CDR1 is MNHEY, CDR2 SVGEGT, per germline. The CDR3 DNA is TGTGCCAGCAGTTACCATGGCCCTGGAGGCCAGCCCCAGCATTTT. Translating it yields CASSYHGPGGQPQHF.

The chain has TRBV6-6 and TRBJ2-5; D unresolved. Germline-derived CDR1 and CDR2 are MNHNY and SVGAGI (reference sequence). V shed 2 bases and J shed 5 bases, with 12 bases lying between them. This CDR3 has 14 amino acids. The CDR3 DNA reads TGTGCCAGCAGTTACCTTATAGTTGGGGAGACCCAGTACTTC. This gives the protein CASSYLIVGETQYF.

This chain joins TRBV19 and TRBJ1-3, with D perhaps matching TRBD1 (6 bases). V dropped 4 bases and J dropped 8 bases, with 18 bases sitting between them. Germline lookup yields CDR1 LNHDA and CDR2 SQIVND (reference sequence). The CDR3 totals 15 residues. The CDR3 protein is CASSTRQALRDTIYF. The CDR3 DNA reads as TGTGCCAGTAGTACCCGACAGGCCTTGAGGGACACCATATATTTT.

The V gene is TRBV21-1, the J gene TRBJ1-5. TRBV21-1 is an annotated pseudogene. The CDR3 consists of 15 residues. CDR3 residues: CASSKVQDSNQPQHF. DNA of the CDR3: TGTGCCAGCAGCAAAGTTCAGGACAGCAATCAGCCCCAGCATTTT.

This chain connects TRBV28 to TRBJ2-7; D is perhaps TRBD1 (6 bases). The CDR3 consists of 14 residues. Trimming took 4 bases from V and 0 from J, leaving 10 bases between them. Germline lookup yields CDR1 MDHEN and CDR2 SYDVKM. The CDR3 sequence: CASSSGTYSYEQYF. CDR3 in DNA: TGTGCCAGCAGTTCCGGGACATACTCCTACGAGCAGTACTTC.

The J gene is TRBJ2-2, the V gene TRBV5-4, with D possibly being TRBD2 (6 bases). V lost 2 bases to trimming and J lost 2 bases, with 13 bases between them. Germline values: CDR1 SGHNT, CDR2 YYREEE (reference sequence). This CDR3 contains 16 residues. Here the CDR3 DNA reads TGTGCCAGCAGCTTACCCGGGACTCCCAACACCGGGGAGCTGTTTTTT. Its protein product is CASSLPGTPNTGELFF.

The gene calls are TRBV5-4 and TRBJ1-1, with D uncertain. CDR1 is SGHNT and CDR2 is YYREEE in the germline V gene (reference sequence). CDR3 length: 13 residues. V gave up 4 bases and J gave up 5 bases, with 12 bases separating them. As DNA, the CDR3 is TGTGCCAGCAGCGTCGTGGCGGGGACTGAAGCTTTCTTT. This gives the protein CASSVVAGTEAFF.

The table lists this clone with a count of one. The chain recombines TRBV7-8 with TRBJ1-1; perhaps TRBD1 as D (6 bases). The CDR3 consists of 15 residues. Germline assignment: CDR1 SGHVS and CDR2 FQNEAQ. The V end lost 5 bases, the J end lost 1 base, and 14 bases lay between the germline ends. The CDR3, as DNA: TGTGCCAGCAGCCCACTACAGGGCACGAACACTGAAGCTTTCTTT. Residues: CASSPLQGTNTEAFF.

The chain recombines TRBV7-8 with TRBJ1-2, with 7 bases lining up with TRBD1. The trim removed 5 bases at V and 7 bases at J, leaving 7 bases unmatched. The V gene's germline CDR1 is SGHVS and CDR2 FQNEAQ. The CDR3 has 13 amino acids. CDR3 sequence: CASSQAGTVGYTF. In DNA form, the CDR3 reads TGTGCCAGCAGCCAAGCGGGGACAGTTGGCTACACCTTC.

The V gene is TRBV12-5, the J gene TRBJ2-1; 9 positions match TRBD2. J lost 9 bases, V lost 0 bases, and 15 bases had no gene match. The CDR3 runs to 18 residues. The germline V gene encodes CDR1 LGHNT and CDR2 FRNRAP. The chain's CDR3 is CASGLVTLGAGGFGEQFF. CDR3 coding DNA: TGTGCTAGTGGTTTGGTAACTTTAGGAGCGGGAGGTTTCGGTGAGCAGTTCTTC.

CDR3 loop: CASSTDRANYGYTF. The CDR3 nucleotides read TGTGCCAGCAGCACGGACAGAGCGAACTATGGCTACACCTTC. The chain carries TRBV9 and TRBJ1-2; perhaps TRBD1 as D (6 bases). The V end was cut by 4 bases, the J end by 2 bases, with 12 bases between. This CDR3 spans 14 amino acids. The germline CDR1 and CDR2 sequences are SGDLS and YYNGEE.

The chain combines TRBV6-5 with TRBJ1-2; D perhaps matches TRBD1 (5 bases). Trimming pared 7 bases from V and 13 bases from J, leaving 25 bases between. The CDR3 sequence is 14 residues long. CDR1 MNHEY and CDR2 SVGAGI come from the germline V gene. The CDR3 sequence is CASTDRDRGARCTF. The CDR3 nucleotides read TGTGCCAGCACCGATCGAGACCGAGGGGCTCGGTGCACCTTC.